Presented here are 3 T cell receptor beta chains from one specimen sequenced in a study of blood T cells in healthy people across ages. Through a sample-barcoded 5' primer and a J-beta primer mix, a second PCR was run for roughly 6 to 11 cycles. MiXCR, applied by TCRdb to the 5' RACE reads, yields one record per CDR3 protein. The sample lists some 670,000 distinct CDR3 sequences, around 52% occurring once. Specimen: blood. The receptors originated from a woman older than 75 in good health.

In DNA, the CDR3 is TGTGCCAGCAGCCTCACGGCGGGGACTAGCGACTCCTACGAGCAGTACTTC. Protein product: CASSLTAGTSDSYEQYF. The V gene is TRBV4-2, the J gene TRBJ2-7; 10 nucleotides align to TRBD2. This CDR3 spans 17 amino acids. The V segment lost 4 bases and the J segment 0 bases; nucleotides outside the gene matches: 9. Germline assignment: CDR1 LGHNA and CDR2 YNFKEQ.

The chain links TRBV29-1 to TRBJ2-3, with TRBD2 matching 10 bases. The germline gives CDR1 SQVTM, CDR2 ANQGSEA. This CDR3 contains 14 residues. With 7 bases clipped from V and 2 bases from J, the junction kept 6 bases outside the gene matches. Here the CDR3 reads CSANLAGDTDTQYF. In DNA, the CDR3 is TGCAGCGCCAACCTAGCGGGAGACACAGATACGCAGTATTTT.

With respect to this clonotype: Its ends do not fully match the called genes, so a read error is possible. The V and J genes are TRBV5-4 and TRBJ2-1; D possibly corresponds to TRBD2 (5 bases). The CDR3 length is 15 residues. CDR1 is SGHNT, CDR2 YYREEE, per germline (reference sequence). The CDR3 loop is CTSSLGQEAYNEQFF. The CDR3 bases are TGTACCAGCAGCTTGGGTCAGGAGGCCTACAATGAGCAGTTCTTC.